This T cell receptor beta chain is drawn from a study of T cell responses to AZD1222 COVID-19 vaccine. General study findings and limits: Spike-specific TCR breadth and depth were elevated following two AZD1222 doses. Reportedly, nearly half of unique spike TCRs recognized epitopes outside B.1.351/B.1.1.7 mutations.

Between the trimmed V and J ends, which lost 1 base and 0 bases, there was a span of 7 bases. This CDR3 comprises 14 residues. Germline V gene sequence: CDR1 SGHTS, CDR2 YDEGEE. Here immunoSEQ multiplex PCR was the method, and the copy in TCRdb shows in-frame clones only, minus some. Of about 190,000 clones listed, roughly 91% are singletons. Concerning this clone itself: Its antigen remains unidentified.

The receptor was isolated from an adult in good health. The chain has TRBV5-8 and TRBJ1-2; D ambiguous. This material consisted of peripheral blood, taken on day 0 of AZD1222 vaccination. DNA for the CDR3: TGTGCCAGCAGCTTGAGTATATCTAACTATGGCTACACCTTC. Translation: CASSLSISNYGYTF.